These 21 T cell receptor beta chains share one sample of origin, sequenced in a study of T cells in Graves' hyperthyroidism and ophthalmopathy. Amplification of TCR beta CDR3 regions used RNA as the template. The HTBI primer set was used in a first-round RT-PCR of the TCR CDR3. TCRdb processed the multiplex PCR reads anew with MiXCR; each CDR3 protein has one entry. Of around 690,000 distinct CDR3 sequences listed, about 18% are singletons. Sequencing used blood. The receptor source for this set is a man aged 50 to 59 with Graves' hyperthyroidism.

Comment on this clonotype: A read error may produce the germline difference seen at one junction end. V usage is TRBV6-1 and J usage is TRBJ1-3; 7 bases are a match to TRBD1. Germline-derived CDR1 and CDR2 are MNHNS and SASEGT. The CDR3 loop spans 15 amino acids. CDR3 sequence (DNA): TGTGCCAGCAGAGAAGACAGGGTCTCTGGAAACACCATATATTTT. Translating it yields CASREDRVSGNTIYF.

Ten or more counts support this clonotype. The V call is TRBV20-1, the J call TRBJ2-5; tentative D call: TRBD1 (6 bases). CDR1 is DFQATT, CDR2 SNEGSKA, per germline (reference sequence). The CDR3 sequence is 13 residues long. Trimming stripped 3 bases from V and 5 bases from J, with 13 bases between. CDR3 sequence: CSASVGAIETQYF. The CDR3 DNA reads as TGCAGTGCTAGCGTGGGGGCTATCGAGACCCAGTACTTC.

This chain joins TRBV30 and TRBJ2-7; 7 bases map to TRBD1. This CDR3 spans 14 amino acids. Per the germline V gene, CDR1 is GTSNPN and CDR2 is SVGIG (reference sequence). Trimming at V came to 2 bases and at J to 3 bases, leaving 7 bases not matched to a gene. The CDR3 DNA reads TGTGCCTGGAGTCGACAGGGTCCTCGCTACGAGCAGTACTTC. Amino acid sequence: CAWSRQGPRYEQYF.

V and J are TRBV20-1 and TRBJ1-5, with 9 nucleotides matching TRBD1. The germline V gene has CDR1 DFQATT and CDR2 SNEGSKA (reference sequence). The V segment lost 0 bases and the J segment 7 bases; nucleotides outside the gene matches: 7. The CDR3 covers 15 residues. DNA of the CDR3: TGCAGTGCTAGAGAAAACACAGGGGGCGGGCAGCCCCAGCATTTT. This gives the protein CSARENTGGGQPQHF.

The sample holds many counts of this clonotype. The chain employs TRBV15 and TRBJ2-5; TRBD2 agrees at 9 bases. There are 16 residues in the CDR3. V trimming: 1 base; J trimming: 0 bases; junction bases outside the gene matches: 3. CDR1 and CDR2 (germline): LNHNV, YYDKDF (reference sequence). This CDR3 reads CATSRVGLANQETQYF. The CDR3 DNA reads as TGTGCCACCAGCAGAGTAGGACTAGCGAACCAAGAGACCCAGTACTTC.

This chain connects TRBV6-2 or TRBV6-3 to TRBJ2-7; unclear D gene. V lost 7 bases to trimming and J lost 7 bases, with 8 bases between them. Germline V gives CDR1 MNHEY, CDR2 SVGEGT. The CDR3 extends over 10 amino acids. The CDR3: CASKIREQYF. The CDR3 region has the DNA TGTGCCAGCAAGATCAGGGAGCAGTACTTC.

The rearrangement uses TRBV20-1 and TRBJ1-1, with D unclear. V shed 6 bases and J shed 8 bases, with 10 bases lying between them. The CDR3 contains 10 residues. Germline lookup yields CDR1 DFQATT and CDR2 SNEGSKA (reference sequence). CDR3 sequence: CSAWTSEAFF. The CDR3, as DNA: TGCAGTGCCTGGACGTCAGAAGCTTTCTTT.

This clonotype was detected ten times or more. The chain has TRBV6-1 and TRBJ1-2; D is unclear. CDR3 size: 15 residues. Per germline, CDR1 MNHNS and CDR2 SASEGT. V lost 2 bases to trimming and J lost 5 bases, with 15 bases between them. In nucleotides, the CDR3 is TGTGCCAGCAGTGAAAATCGGGAGTTCAGTTATGGCTACACCTTC. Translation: CASSENREFSYGYTF.

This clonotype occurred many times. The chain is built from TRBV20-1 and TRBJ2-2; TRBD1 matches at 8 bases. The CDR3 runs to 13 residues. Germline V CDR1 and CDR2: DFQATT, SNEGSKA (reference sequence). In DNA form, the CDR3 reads TGCAGCGCCGGGACAGGGAACACCGGGGAGCTGTTTTTT. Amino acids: CSAGTGNTGELFF.

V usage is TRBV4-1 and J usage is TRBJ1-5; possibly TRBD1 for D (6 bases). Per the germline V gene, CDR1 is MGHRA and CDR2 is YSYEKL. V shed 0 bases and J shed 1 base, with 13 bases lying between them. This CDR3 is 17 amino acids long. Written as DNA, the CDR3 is TGCGCCAGCAGCCAAGATCCCCGGGGGCAGAGCAATCAGCCCCAGCATTTT. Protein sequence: CASSQDPRGQSNQPQHF.

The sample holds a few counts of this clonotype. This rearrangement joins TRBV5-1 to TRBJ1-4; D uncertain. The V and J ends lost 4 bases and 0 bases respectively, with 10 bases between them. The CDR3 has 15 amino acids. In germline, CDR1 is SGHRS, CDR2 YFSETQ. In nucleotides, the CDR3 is TGCGCCAGCAGCACCCAGTTTTCAACTAATGAAAAACTGTTTTTT. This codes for CASSTQFSTNEKLFF.

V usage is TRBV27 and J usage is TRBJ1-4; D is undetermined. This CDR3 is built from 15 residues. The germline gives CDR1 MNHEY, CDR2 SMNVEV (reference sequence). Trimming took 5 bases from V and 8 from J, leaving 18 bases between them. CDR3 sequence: CASSDVWDKAEKLFF. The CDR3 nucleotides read TGTGCCAGCAGTGATGTTTGGGATAAAGCCGAAAAACTGTTTTTT.

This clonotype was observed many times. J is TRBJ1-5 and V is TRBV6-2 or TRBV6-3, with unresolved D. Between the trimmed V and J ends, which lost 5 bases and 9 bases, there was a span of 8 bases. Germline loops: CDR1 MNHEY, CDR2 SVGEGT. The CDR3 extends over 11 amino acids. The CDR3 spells CASSRDGPQHF. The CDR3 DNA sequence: TGTGCCAGCAGTCGAGACGGGCCCCAGCATTTT.

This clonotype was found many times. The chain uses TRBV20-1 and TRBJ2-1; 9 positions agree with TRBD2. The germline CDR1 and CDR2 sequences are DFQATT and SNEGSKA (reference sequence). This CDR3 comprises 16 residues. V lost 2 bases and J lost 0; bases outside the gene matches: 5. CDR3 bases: TGCAGTGCTAGACTTAGCGGGAGCGCCTCCTACAATGAGCAGTTCTTC. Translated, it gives CSARLSGSASYNEQFF.

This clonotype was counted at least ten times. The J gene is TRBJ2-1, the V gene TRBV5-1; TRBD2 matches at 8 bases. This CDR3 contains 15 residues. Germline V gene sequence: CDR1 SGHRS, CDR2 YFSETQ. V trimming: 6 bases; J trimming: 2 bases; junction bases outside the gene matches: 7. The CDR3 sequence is CASKMSGSPYNEQFF. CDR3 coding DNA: TGCGCCAGCAAGATGAGCGGGAGTCCCTACAATGAGCAGTTCTTC.

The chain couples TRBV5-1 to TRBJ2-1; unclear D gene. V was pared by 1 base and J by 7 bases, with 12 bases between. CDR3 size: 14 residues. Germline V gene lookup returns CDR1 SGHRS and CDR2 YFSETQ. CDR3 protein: CASSLSNPLNEQFF. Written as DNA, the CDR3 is TGCGCCAGCAGCTTGTCGAACCCCTTAAATGAGCAGTTCTTC.

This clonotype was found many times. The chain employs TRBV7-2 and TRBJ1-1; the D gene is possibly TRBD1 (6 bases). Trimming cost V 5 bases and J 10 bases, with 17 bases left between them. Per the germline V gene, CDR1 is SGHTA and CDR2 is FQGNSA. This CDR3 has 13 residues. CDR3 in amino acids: CASSGDIGMGAFF. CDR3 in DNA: TGTGCCAGCAGCGGGGACATCGGTATGGGAGCTTTCTTT.

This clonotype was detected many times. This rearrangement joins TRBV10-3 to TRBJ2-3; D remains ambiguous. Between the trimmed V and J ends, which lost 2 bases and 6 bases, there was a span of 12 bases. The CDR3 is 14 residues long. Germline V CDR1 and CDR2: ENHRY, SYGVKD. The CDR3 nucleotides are TGTGCCATCAGTGAGCCCAGCTCTTCCGATACGCAGTATTTT. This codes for CAISEPSSSDTQYF.

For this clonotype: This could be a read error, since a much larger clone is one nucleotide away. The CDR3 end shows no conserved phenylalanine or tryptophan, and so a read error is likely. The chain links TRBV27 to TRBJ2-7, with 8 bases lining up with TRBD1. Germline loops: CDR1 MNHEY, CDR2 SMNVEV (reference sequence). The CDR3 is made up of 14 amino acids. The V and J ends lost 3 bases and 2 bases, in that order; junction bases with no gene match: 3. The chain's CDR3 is CASSFQDRAYEQYL. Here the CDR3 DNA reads TGTGCCAGCAGTTTCCAGGACAGGGCCTACGAGCAGTACCTC.

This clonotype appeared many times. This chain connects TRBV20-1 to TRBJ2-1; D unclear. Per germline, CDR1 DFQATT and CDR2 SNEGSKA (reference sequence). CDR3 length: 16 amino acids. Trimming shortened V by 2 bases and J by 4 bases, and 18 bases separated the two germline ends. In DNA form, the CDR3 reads TGCAGTGCTAGACTCAGACTCGCAGCCAATTACAATGAGCAGTTCTTC. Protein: CSARLRLAANYNEQFF.

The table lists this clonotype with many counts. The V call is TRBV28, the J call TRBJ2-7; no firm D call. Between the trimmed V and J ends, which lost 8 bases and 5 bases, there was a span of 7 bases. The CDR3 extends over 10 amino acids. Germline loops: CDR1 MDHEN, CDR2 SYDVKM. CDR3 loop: CASGRDEQYF. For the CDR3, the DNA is TGTGCCAGCGGCCGGGACGAGCAGTACTTC.